The clone carrying this T cell receptor beta chain has a handful of counts. What it binds is unknown. The sample is drawn from a study of cytomegalovirus exposure and HLA in healthy donors. General study points: As a later analysis showed, a missense DCLRE1C variant was linked to trimming of TCR beta V- and J-genes. The authors later found most CMV-associated TCR beta chains appeared HLA-restricted.

60 Vbeta and 13 Jbeta primers were used in PCR. Assay used: immunoSEQ multiplex PCR; TCRdb lists only in-frame clones, some missing. The sample yields 150,000 to 200,000 clones, roughly 79% seen once. This CDR3 spans 14 amino acids. V lost 7 bases, J lost 4 bases, and 16 bases lay in between. Per the germline V gene, CDR1 is SGHRS and CDR2 is YFSETQ. Sequencing was performed on PBMCs. This TCR derives from a man aged 35-49 years in good health and CMV-seronegative. The genes are TRBV5-1 and TRBJ2-3, with D perhaps TRBD2 (6 bases). The DNA for the CDR3 is TGCGCCAGCGGTGACGGGAGTGTGGCAGATACGCAGTATTTT. It codes for CASGDGSVADTQYF.